The 29 T cell receptor beta chains listed next were all sequenced from one sample in a study of blood T cell repertoires in COVID-19. The assay was immunoSEQ multiplex PCR, and TCRdb's table has in-frame clones only and misses some. This table holds roughly 380,000 clones, more than 75% found once. Sequenced material: PBMCs or T cells enriched from blood (not recorded which). The origin of the receptors is a woman aged 25 to 39 who had recovered from COVID-19.

The chain employs TRBV3-1 (or the pseudogene TRBV3-2) and TRBJ1-2; 9 bases map to TRBD1. The CDR3 length is 16 residues. CDR1 is LGHDT and CDR2 is YNNKEL in the germline V gene (reference sequence). V was pared by 2 bases and J by 4 bases, with 8 bases of the junction left unmatched. CDR3 DNA: TGTGCCAGCAGCCAACCCACCGGGACAGGGATCTATGGCTACACCTTC. It yields the protein CASSQPTGTGIYGYTF.

This clone was seen only a few times. V gene TRBV28 combines with J gene TRBJ1-1; TRBD1 matches 8 bases. Germline CDR1 MDHEN, CDR2 SYDVKM. This CDR3 comprises 15 residues. With 5 bases clipped from V and 3 bases from J, the junction kept 8 bases outside the gene matches. Written as DNA, the CDR3 is TGTGCCAGCAGTCCCCAGGGGGCGGGGGACACTGAAGCTTTCTTT. This sequence encodes CASSPQGAGDTEAFF.

To note about this clone: Other DNA sequences of this sample code for an identical CDR3. The rearrangement links TRBV9 to TRBJ2-1; maybe TRBD2 (5 bases). The CDR3 length is 14 residues. The V gene lost 0 bases and the J gene lost 5 bases, with 9 bases spanning the gap. Germline V lookup: CDR1 SGDLS, CDR2 YYNGEE. CDR3: CASSVGSGDNEQFF. The CDR3 DNA follows: TGTGCCAGCAGCGTAGGCAGCGGCGACAATGAGCAGTTCTTC.

This clone was counted only a few times. The V gene is TRBV10-1, the J gene TRBJ2-1, with D tentatively TRBD1 (5 bases). The ends were cut back, 6 bases at V and 4 bases at J, with 10 bases in the middle. The CDR3 sequence is 13 residues long. The germline gives CDR1 WNHNN, CDR2 SYGVQD (reference sequence). The CDR3 sequence: CASSLDSYNEQFF. Written as DNA, the CDR3 is TGCGCCAGCAGCCTCGACAGTTACAATGAGCAGTTCTTC.

The chain links TRBV10-1 to TRBJ2-3; 8 bases line up with TRBD1. The length of the CDR3 is 16 residues. Losses at the gene ends were 1 base for V and 1 base for J; bases not matched to a gene: 4. Germline CDR1 is WNHNN and CDR2 is SYGVQD (reference sequence). The CDR3 DNA reads TGCGCCAGCAGTGAGTTGAGGGACAGGCGCACAGATACGCAGTATTTT. Its protein is CASSELRDRRTDTQYF.

The chain recombines TRBV6-6 with TRBJ1-5, with 7 bases identical to TRBD1. With V trimmed by 5 bases and J by 0 bases, 7 bases remained unmatched. Germline V CDR1 and CDR2: MNHNY, SVGAGI (reference sequence). This CDR3 contains 16 residues. CDR3 amino acids: CASSPNTGDSNQPQHF. CDR3 nucleotides: TGTGCCAGCAGTCCAAATACAGGGGATAGCAATCAGCCCCAGCATTTT.

The gene calls are TRBV6-5 and TRBJ1-6; D call uncertain. The CDR3 has 16 residues. Germline V gene sequence: CDR1 MNHEY, CDR2 SVGAGI. V was trimmed by 1 base and J by 0 bases, leaving 7 bases between them. The CDR3 loop reads CASSYLKSSYNSPLHF. DNA of the CDR3: TGTGCCAGCAGTTACTTGAAGAGCTCCTATAATTCACCCCTCCACTTT.

The chain combines TRBV6-5 with TRBJ1-1; a weak D match, TRBD1 (5 bases). CDR1 is MNHEY, CDR2 SVGAGI, per germline. Trimming shortened V by 6 bases and J by 2 bases, and 13 bases separated the two germline ends. CDR3 length: 14 residues. DNA of the CDR3: TGTGCCAGCAGCCTAGGGAGGACAAACACTGAAGCTTTCTTT. It is translated as CASSLGRTNTEAFF.

CDR3 nucleotides: TGTGCCAGTAGTATAGGTACGGGGTTGAGCTATGGCTACACCTTC. Translated, it gives CASSIGTGLSYGYTF. The V and J genes are TRBV19 and TRBJ1-2, with D unclear. With 1 base removed from V and 4 bases from J, the gap between germline ends came to 13 bases. The germline gives CDR1 LNHDA, CDR2 SQIVND (reference sequence). There are 15 residues in the CDR3.

The chain carries TRBV28 and TRBJ2-1; D is ambiguous. From germline, CDR1 is MDHEN and CDR2 SYDVKM. V was cut by 2 bases and J by 0 bases, with 8 bases left in between. The CDR3 covers 15 residues. CDR3 protein: CASSLRASSYNEQFF. The DNA of the CDR3 is TGTGCCAGCAGTTTACGTGCGAGCTCCTACAATGAGCAGTTCTTC.

This chain links TRBV5-1 with TRBJ2-7; 8 nucleotides agree with TRBD1. V was pared by 4 bases and J by 3 bases, with 6 bases of the junction left unmatched. Germline CDR1 reads SGHRS; CDR2 reads YFSETQ. This CDR3 is 14 amino acids long. The CDR3, as DNA: TGCGCCAGCAGCGTAACAGGGGGTGTCTACGAGCAGTACTTC. It translates to CASSVTGGVYEQYF.

The chain recombines TRBV18 with TRBJ1-4; weak D call: TRBD1 (5 bases). The CDR3 sequence is 15 residues long. From germline, CDR1 is KGHSH and CDR2 LQKENI. The V end lost 2 bases, the J end lost 8 bases, and 15 bases lay between the germline ends. The CDR3 DNA follows: TGTGCCAGCTCACCAATGTTAGGGGAACGGGAAAAACTGTTTTTT. This codes for CASSPMLGEREKLFF. Looking up the rest from reference TRBV18 and TRBJ1-4 gives the full variable domain: NAGVMQNPRHLVRRRGQEARLRCSPMKGHSHVYWYRQLPEEGLKFMVYLQKENIIDESGMPKERFSAEFPKEGPSILRIQQVVRGDSAAYFCASSPMLGEREKLFFGSGTQLSVL.

This clone was seen a single time. The chain recombines TRBV27 with TRBJ2-7; TRBD1 matches at 7 bases. Trimming took 4 bases from V and 0 from J; bases not matched to a gene: 6. The germline CDR1 and CDR2 sequences are MNHEY and SMNVEV (reference sequence). The CDR3 has 15 residues. CDR3 DNA: TGTGCCAGCAGTTACCGACAGGGTAGCTCCTACGAGCAGTACTTC. Protein: CASSYRQGSSYEQYF.

The rearrangement links TRBV28 to TRBJ2-7; D is uncertain. V lost 7 bases, J lost 9 bases, and 7 bases lay in between. The length of the CDR3 is 9 residues. Germline CDR1 MDHEN, CDR2 SYDVKM. CDR3 region: CASTAGQYF. Here the CDR3 DNA reads TGTGCCAGCACTGCAGGGCAGTACTTC.

The V call is TRBV4-1, the J call TRBJ1-2; TRBD1 might be the D (6 bases). The length of the CDR3 is 15 residues. The V end was cut by 1 base, the J end by 0 bases, with 9 bases between. Germline assignment: CDR1 MGHRA and CDR2 YSYEKL. The CDR3 sequence is CASSQAQGTNYGYTF. The CDR3, as DNA: TGCGCCAGCAGCCAAGCCCAGGGGACTAACTATGGCTACACCTTC.

The rearrangement uses TRBV12-5 and TRBJ2-1, with 11 nucleotides matching TRBD2. V trimming: 4 bases; J trimming: 3 bases; junction bases outside the gene matches: 5. Germline loops: CDR1 LGHNT, CDR2 FRNRAP. The CDR3 extends over 16 amino acids. CDR3 DNA sequence: TGTGCTAGTGGTTCCCCAACTAGCGGGAGCTACAATGAGCAGTTCTTC. Amino acid sequence: CASGSPTSGSYNEQFF.

The chain joins TRBV19 to TRBJ1-4, with D uncertain. CDR1 LNHDA and CDR2 SQIVND come from the germline V gene (reference sequence). The CDR3 spans 11 residues. V dropped 7 bases and J dropped 7 bases, with 7 bases sitting between them. CDR3 DNA sequence: TGTGCCAGTAAAATCGGTGAAAAACTGTTTTTT. This gives the protein CASKIGEKLFF.

This chain joins TRBV15 and TRBJ1-3; 7 bases are a match to TRBD1. J was trimmed by 4 bases and V by 1 base; bases with no gene match: 7. The CDR3 is made up of 16 amino acids. Looked up from germline, CDR1 is LNHNV and CDR2 is YYDKDF (reference sequence). The CDR3 nucleotides read TGTGCCACCAGCAGAGGGAGGGGGCAAGAGGGAAACACCATATATTTT. Translation gives CATSRGRGQEGNTIYF.

The chain has TRBV29-1 and TRBJ1-1; D is possibly TRBD1 (5 bases). The CDR3 has 13 residues. V was clipped by 6 bases and J by 3 bases, with 14 bases between them. Germline assignment: CDR1 SQVTM and CDR2 ANQGSEA. CDR3 region: CSVEGPGDTEAFF. CDR3 coding DNA: TGCAGCGTGGAGGGACCCGGCGACACTGAAGCTTTCTTT.

The chain has TRBV5-4 and TRBJ1-1; D ambiguous. Trimming left V 4 bases short and J 7 bases short, with 11 bases between. This CDR3 is 12 amino acids long. Germline CDR1 reads SGHNT; CDR2 reads YYREEE (reference sequence). CDR3 sequence reads: CASSRDGDEAFF. The CDR3 DNA reads TGTGCCAGCAGCCGCGACGGGGATGAAGCTTTCTTT.

The chain carries TRBV9 and TRBJ2-1; TRBD2 agrees at 13 bases. CDR1 and CDR2 from the germline V gene are SGDLS and YYNGEE. This CDR3 is 15 amino acids long. The trim removed 4 bases at V and 7 bases at J, leaving 5 bases unmatched. DNA of the CDR3: TGTGCCAGCAGCCCCTGGACTAGCGGGAGTAATGAGCAGTTCTTC. This encodes CASSPWTSGSNEQFF.

This sequence joins TRBV18 and TRBJ1-1; 8 bases are shared with TRBD1. In germline, CDR1 is KGHSH, CDR2 LQKENI. The V segment lost 3 bases and the J segment 0 bases; nucleotides outside the gene matches: 3. This CDR3 is built from 15 residues. The CDR3 nucleotides are TGTGCCAGCTCACCCGGACAGGGAATGAACACTGAAGCTTTCTTT. This codes for CASSPGQGMNTEAFF.

V and J are TRBV7-9 and TRBJ2-7; D unclear. Looked up from germline, CDR1 is SEHNR and CDR2 is FQNEAQ (reference sequence). This CDR3 has 12 residues. V was shortened by 5 bases and J by 4 bases, with 9 bases between the two germline ends. In DNA, the CDR3 is TGTGCCAGCAGCCCCCAAGCTTACGAGCAGTACTTC. This translates into CASSPQAYEQYF.

V is TRBV3-1 (or the pseudogene TRBV3-2) and J is TRBJ1-2; D may be TRBD1 (5 bases). Trimming shortened V by 5 bases and J by 11 bases, and 12 bases separated the two germline ends. The CDR3 extends over 11 amino acids. Germline CDR1 and CDR2: LGHDT and YNNKEL (reference sequence). The CDR3 reads CASSFRDSYTF. The CDR3 DNA follows: TGTGCCAGCAGCTTCAGGGATAGTTACACCTTC.

J is TRBJ1-3 and V is TRBV6-4; D call uncertain. Trimming pared 8 bases from V and 7 bases from J, leaving 12 bases between. Germline loops: CDR1 MRHNA, CDR2 SNTAGT. The CDR3 totals 12 residues. This CDR3 reads CASREVENTIYF. In DNA form, the CDR3 reads TGTGCCAGCCGGGAGGTTGAGAACACCATATATTTT.

This clone was counted once. The chain couples TRBV28 to TRBJ2-7, with 7 nucleotides matching TRBD1. This CDR3 has 14 residues. After removal of 5 bases from V and 3 bases from J, the junction contained 7 bases not matched to a gene. Germline assignment: CDR1 MDHEN and CDR2 SYDVKM. The CDR3 reads CASSNPGTDYEQYF. The CDR3, as DNA: TGTGCCAGCAGTAATCCCGGGACAGACTACGAGCAGTACTTC.

The genes are TRBV19 and TRBJ2-7; TRBD1 aligns across 7 bases. The CDR3 has 14 residues. J gave up 3 bases and V 6 bases, and 8 bases lay outside the gene matches. Germline loops: CDR1 LNHDA, CDR2 SQIVND (reference sequence). CDR3 DNA: TGTGCCAGTAGGGGGGCTGGGACAGTCTACGAGCAGTACTTC. Translating it yields CASRGAGTVYEQYF.

This clone was observed a handful of times. V is TRBV7-8 and J is TRBJ2-2; 10 bases are a match to TRBD2. The V segment lost 5 bases and the J segment 6 bases; nucleotides outside the gene matches: 6. CDR3 length equals 15 residues. Germline values: CDR1 SGHVS, CDR2 FQNEAQ. The CDR3 sequence: CASSIGTSAAGELFF. The CDR3 DNA sequence: TGTGCCAGCAGCATCGGGACTAGCGCGGCCGGGGAGCTGTTTTTT.

The chain couples TRBV11-2 to TRBJ2-1, with 8 bases fitting TRBD2. Unmatched junction bases numbered 16, after V lost 8 bases and J lost 4 bases. The germline V gene encodes CDR1 SGHAT and CDR2 FQNNGV. CDR3 size: 17 residues. Written as DNA, the CDR3 is TGTGCCAGCGGGGCCCTGACAGCGGGGGTGGGTTACAATGAGCAGTTCTTC. It is translated as CASGALTAGVGYNEQFF.